The clone carrying this T cell receptor (beta chain) was seen more than once but under ten times. The antigen remains undetermined. The CDR3 is made up of 15 amino acids. Trimming left V 9 bases short and J 1 base short, with 17 bases between. From germline, CDR1 is ENHRY and CDR2 SYGVKD. Amplified regions were TCR beta CDR3 sequences from RNA transcripts. A first-round RT-PCR of the TCR CDR3 used the HTBI primer set. TCRdb independently ran MiXCR on the multiplex PCR reads; one entry per CDR3 protein. Of more than 500,000 distinct CDR3 sequences listed, roughly 15% are singletons. These data are taken from a study of T cells in Graves' hyperthyroidism and ophthalmopathy. Reasons for excluding patients were uncontrolled infection, other autoimmune disease, pregnancy or lactation. Whole-study findings and limits: By a 13 V-J model, ophthalmopathy was set apart from stable hyperthyroidism.

The J gene is TRBJ2-3, the V gene TRBV10-3; perhaps TRBD2 as D (6 bases). This sequence originates from a woman in her twenties or thirties with Graves' hyperthyroidism. Sequencing was performed on blood. The CDR3 DNA is TGTGCCATGAGGGATGGCGGGGTGGGCACAGATACGCAGTATTTT. As protein: CAMRDGGVGTDTQYF.